This T cell receptor (beta chain) was obtained from a study of OX40 agonist ivuxolimab in advanced cancers. About the research overall: Those enrolled were around 87% male, with a mean age of roughly 62 years and ages from about 20 to 85.

Germline V lookup: CDR1 SGHDT, CDR2 YYEEEE. The CDR3 is 17 amino acids. V lost 1 base and J 4 bases, leaving 15 bases between the germline ends. Assay used: immunoSEQ multiplex PCR; TCRdb lists only in-frame clones, some missing. The sample includes 70,000 to 95,000 clones, roughly 94% seen only once; the top ten take around 2.8%. V gene TRBV5-6 combines with J gene TRBJ1-6, with a tentative D call TRBD1 (6 bases). The clonotype was recovered from an adult with an advanced solid tumor such as melanoma, head and neck, liver or kidney cancer. This sample comprised CD4+ or CD8+ T cells sorted from blood, obtained in a trial of the OX40 agonist ivuxolimab. This chain's CDR3 is CASSLRWPGTYNSPLHF. The CDR3 region has the DNA TGTGCCAGCAGCTTGAGATGGCCCGGGACATATAATTCACCCCTCCACTTT.